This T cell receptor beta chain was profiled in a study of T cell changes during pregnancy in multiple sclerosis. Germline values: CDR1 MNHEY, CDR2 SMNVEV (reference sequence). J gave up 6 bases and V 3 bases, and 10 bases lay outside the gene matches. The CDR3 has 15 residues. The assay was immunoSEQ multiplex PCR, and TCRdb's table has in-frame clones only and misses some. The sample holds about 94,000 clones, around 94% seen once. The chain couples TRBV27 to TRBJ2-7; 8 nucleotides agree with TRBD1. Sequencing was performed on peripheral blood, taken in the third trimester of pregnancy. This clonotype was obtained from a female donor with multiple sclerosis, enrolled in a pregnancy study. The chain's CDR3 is CASSFQNRGTGEQYF. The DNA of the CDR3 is TGTGCCAGCAGTTTCCAGAACAGGGGGACGGGCGAGCAGTACTTC.